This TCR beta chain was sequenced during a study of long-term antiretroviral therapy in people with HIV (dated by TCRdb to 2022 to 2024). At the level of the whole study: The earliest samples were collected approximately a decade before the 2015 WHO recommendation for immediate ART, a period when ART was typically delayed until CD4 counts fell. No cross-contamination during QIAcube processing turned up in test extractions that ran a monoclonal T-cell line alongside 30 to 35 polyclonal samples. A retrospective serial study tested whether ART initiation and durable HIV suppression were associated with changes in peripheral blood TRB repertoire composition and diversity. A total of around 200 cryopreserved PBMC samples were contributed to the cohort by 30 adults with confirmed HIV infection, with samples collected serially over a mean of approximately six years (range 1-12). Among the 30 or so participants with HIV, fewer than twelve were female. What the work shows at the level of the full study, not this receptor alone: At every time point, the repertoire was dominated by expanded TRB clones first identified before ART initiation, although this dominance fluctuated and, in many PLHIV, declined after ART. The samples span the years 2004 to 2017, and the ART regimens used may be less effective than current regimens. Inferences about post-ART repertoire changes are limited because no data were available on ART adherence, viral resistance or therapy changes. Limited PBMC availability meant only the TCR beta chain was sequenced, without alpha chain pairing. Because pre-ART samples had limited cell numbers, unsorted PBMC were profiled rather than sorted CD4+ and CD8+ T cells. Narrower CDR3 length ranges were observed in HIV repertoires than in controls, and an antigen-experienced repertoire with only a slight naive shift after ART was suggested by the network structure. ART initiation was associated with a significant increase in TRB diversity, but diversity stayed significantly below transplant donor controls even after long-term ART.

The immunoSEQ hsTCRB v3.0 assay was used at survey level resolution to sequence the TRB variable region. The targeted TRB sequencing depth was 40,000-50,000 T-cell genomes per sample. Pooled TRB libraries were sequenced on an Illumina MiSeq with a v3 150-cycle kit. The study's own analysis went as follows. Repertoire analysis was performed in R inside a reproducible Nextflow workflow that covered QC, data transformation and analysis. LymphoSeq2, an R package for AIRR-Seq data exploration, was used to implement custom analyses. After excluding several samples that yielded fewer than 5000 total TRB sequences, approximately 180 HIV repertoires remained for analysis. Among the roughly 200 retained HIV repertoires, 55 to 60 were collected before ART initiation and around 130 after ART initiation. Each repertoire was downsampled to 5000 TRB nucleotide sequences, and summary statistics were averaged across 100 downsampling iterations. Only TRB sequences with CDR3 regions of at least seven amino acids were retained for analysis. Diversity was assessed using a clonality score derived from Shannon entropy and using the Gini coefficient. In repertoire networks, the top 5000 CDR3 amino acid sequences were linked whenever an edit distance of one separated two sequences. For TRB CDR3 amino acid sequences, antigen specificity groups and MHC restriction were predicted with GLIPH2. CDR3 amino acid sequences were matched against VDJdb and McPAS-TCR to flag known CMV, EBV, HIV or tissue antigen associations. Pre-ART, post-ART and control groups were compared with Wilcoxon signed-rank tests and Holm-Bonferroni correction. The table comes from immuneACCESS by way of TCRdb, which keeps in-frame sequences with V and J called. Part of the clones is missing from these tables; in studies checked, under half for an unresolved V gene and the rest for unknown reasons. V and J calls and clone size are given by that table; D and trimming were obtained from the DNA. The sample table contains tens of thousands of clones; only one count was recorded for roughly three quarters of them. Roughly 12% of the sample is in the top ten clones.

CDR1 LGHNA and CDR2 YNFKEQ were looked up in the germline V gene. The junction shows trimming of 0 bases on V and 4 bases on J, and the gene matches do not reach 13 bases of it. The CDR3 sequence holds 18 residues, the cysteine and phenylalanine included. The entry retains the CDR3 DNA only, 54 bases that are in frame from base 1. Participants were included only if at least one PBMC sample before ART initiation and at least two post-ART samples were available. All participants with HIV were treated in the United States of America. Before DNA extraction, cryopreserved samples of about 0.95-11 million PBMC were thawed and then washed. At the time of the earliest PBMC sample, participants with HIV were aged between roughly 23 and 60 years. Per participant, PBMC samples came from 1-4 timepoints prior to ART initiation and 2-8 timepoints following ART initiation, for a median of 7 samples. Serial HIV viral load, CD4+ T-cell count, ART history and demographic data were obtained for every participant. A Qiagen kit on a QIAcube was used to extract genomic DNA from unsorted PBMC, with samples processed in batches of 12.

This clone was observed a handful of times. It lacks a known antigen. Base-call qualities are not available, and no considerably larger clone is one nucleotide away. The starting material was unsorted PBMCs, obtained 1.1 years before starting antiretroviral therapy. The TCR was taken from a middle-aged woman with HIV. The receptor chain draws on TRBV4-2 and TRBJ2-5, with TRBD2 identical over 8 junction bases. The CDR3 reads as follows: CASSQDSGGGFVSETQYF. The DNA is TGTGCCAGCAGCCAAGATAGTGGCGGGGGGTTTGTCTCAGAGACCCAGTACTTC.